Reported below is one T cell receptor beta chain. Antigen specificity is unknown. The CDR3 totals 14 residues. V gave up 0 bases and J gave up 7 bases, with 13 bases separating them. From germline, CDR1 is SQVTM and CDR2 ANQGSEA. TCRdb itself ran the 5' RACE reads through MiXCR, one entry per CDR3 protein. The table includes hundreds of thousands of distinct CDR3 sequences, 20% to 25% detected once. The sample originates from a study of identical twins. Findings of the study overall: For cord blood, abundant beta clonotypes had fewer insertions, unlike memory repertoires, which showed none.

The same data also went into a second study, on T cells expressing NK-cell markers. As reported in that work: Dominant NKG2C+ clonotypes made up about 1.0-7.0% of CD8+ T cells in several donors. Questions lingered over whether expanded NKG2C+ T cell clones were HCMV-specific.

The TCR originated in a woman under 30 in good health. The sequenced material came from PBMCs. The chain recombines TRBV29-1 with TRBJ2-1; D is unclear. CDR3 coding DNA: TGCAGCGTTGAAGAAAATAGTCTGGGGAATGAGCAGTTCTTC. Translation gives CSVEENSLGNEQFF.